This T cell receptor beta chain was captured in a study of metastatic and nonmetastatic thyroid tumors (dated by TCRdb to about 2020). The study in broad terms: The researchers compared repertoires between peripheral blood samples and tumor or nodule tissue samples from patients with malignant or benign thyroid disease.

Libraries were made using PCR. TCRdb names Illumina HiSeq 4000 as the instrument used. High-throughput sequencing was used to profile the CDR3 region of the TCR beta-chain in every patient. Per the authors' processing: CDR3 differences across clinicopathological groups were used to build a classifier for discriminating distant-metastatic papillary thyroid cancer patients. Repertoire diversity was assessed with the Shannon index, and tumor-blood repertoire similarity with the Morisita-Horn index. TCRdb applied fastp at Q25 and MiXCR to the public reads, then kept only in-frame beta chains. TCRdb's processing, not the study's, gives the V and J calls here. Present in this sample are about 4,000 clones, less than 40% of which were seen just once. 25% to 30% of the sample is held by the ten biggest clonotypes. Study-wide findings and limitations: In both blood and tumor samples, malignant tumors were reported to have significantly higher TCR beta diversity than benign nodules.

V sheds 4 bases and J sheds 0 bases, leaving 9 bases between their ends. The CDR3, from cysteine to phenylalanine, totals 15 residues. Kept here is only the CDR3 DNA, which spans 45 bases and is read in frame from base 1. As encoded in the germline V gene, CDR1 is SGHNT while CDR2 is YENEEA. Of note for this clone: It lacks a known antigen. No much larger clone exists at a distance of one base, and base qualities are not known.

Before undergoing thyroid surgery, none of the patients had been given any kind of treatment. The study retrospectively analysed patient clinical samples collected from about 2012 to 2018 using T-cell receptor beta sequencing. The source is a female donor with papillary thyroid cancer or a benign thyroid nodule (not recorded which). Some clones in this sample may be carry-over from other donors' samples. Here the chain combines TRBV11-3 and TRBJ2-2; the D segment is perhaps TRBD1 or TRBD2, each sharing 5 matched bases. Sequenced sample: adjacent normal tissue. This receptor carries the CDR3 CASSWGYSNTGELFF. The bases read TGTGCCAGCAGCTGGGGGTACTCGAACACCGGGGAGCTGTTTTTT.